Listed here are 16 T cell receptor beta chains from one sample, sequenced in a study of OX40 agonist ivuxolimab in advanced cancers. Clones were sequenced by immunoSEQ multiplex PCR, and TCRdb holds only the in-frame ones, with some missing. The sample has about 42,000 clones, over 80% seen once. The sample was CD4+ or CD8+ T cells sorted from blood, taken in a trial of the OX40 agonist ivuxolimab. These receptors were taken from an adult with an advanced solid tumor such as melanoma, head and neck, liver or kidney cancer.

This chain links TRBV6-5 with TRBJ1-4; 8 bases match TRBD1. CDR1 and CDR2 from the germline V gene are MNHEY and SVGAGI. The CDR3 is 14 residues long. The ends lost 5 bases at V and 7 bases at J; junction bases unmatched: 6. The CDR3 spells CASSAQGGVEKLFF. The DNA for the CDR3 is TGTGCCAGCAGTGCACAGGGGGGGGTTGAAAAACTGTTTTTT.

CDR3 protein: CASSLGEATTDTQYF. The CDR3 bases are TGCGCCAGCAGCTTGGGGGAGGCAACCACAGATACGCAGTATTTT. This rearrangement joins TRBV5-1 to TRBJ2-3; TRBD2 is a possible D gene (6 bases). CDR3 length: 15 amino acids. Germline lookup yields CDR1 SGHRS and CDR2 YFSETQ. Trimming left V 0 bases short and J 2 bases short, with 10 bases between.

This rearrangement joins TRBV5-5 to TRBJ1-5, with D uncertain. The germline V and J ends were trimmed by 8 bases and 0 bases, with 18 bases remaining between them. Germline loops: CDR1 SGHKS, CDR2 YYEKEE (reference sequence). This CDR3 contains 16 residues. This CDR3 is CARIPQEVFSNQPQHF. DNA of the CDR3: TGTGCCAGAATCCCCCAGGAGGTATTTAGCAATCAGCCCCAGCATTTT.

The gene calls are TRBV19 and TRBJ1-2; D possibly corresponds to TRBD1 (5 bases). CDR1 LNHDA and CDR2 SQIVND come from the germline V gene (reference sequence). Trimming pared 3 bases from V and 2 bases from J, leaving 10 bases between. The CDR3 totals 14 residues. The CDR3 region is CASSMLRGNYGYTF. The CDR3 DNA is TGTGCCAGTAGTATGTTGCGGGGGAACTATGGCTACACCTTC.

V gene TRBV7-2 combines with J gene TRBJ1-1; a possible D gene is TRBD1 (5 bases). V lost 6 bases to trimming and J lost 0 bases, with 14 bases between them. This CDR3 region has 15 residues. Germline V gene data show CDR1 as SGHTA and CDR2 as FQGNSA. Here the CDR3 reads CASRVSGRVNTEAFF. The CDR3, as DNA: TGTGCCAGCAGGGTTAGCGGCAGGGTGAACACTGAAGCTTTCTTT. Combining the CDR3 with reference TRBV7-2 and TRBJ1-1 gives the whole variable domain GAGVSQSPSNKVTEKGKDVELRCDPISGHTALYWYRQSLGQGLEFLIYFQGNSAPDKSGLPSDRFSAERTGGSVSTLTIQRTQQEDSAVYLCASRVSGRVNTEAFFGQGTRLTVV.

The CDR3 loop is CASVGQQETQYF. The CDR3 nucleotides read TGTGCCAGCGTGGGACAGCAAGAGACCCAGTACTTC. This chain connects TRBV2 to TRBJ2-5, with 7 bases lining up with TRBD1. This CDR3 region has 12 residues. Germline V gene sequence: CDR1 SNHLY, CDR2 FYNNEI. Trimming took 8 bases from V and 2 from J; bases not matched to a gene: 2.

The V and J genes are TRBV10-1 and TRBJ2-3; either TRBD1 or TRBD2 may fit D (5 bases each). Germline CDR1 reads WNHNN; CDR2 reads SYGVQD (reference sequence). Trimming took 5 bases from V and 2 from J, leaving 20 bases between them. The CDR3 covers 17 residues. CDR3 in DNA: TGCGCCAGCAGTCGGTACCAGGGACCGCTTGACACAGATACGCAGTATTTT. Amino acids: CASSRYQGPLDTDTQYF.

On this clone: At the DNA level, this CDR3 is encoded by other sequences in the same sample as well. The genes are TRBV5-1 and TRBJ2-5; D remains ambiguous. V lost 1 base, J lost 2 bases, and 0 bases lay in between. Germline-derived CDR1 and CDR2 are SGHRS and YFSETQ. CDR3 length equals 11 residues. CDR3 coding DNA: TGCGCCAGCAGCTTGCAAGAGACCCAGTACTTC. Protein sequence: CASSLQETQYF.

This clone occurred a few times. The rearrangement links TRBV9 to TRBJ1-4; D not resolved. CDR3 length: 15 amino acids. Looked up from germline, CDR1 is SGDLS and CDR2 is YYNGEE. V lost 4 bases and J lost 6, with 16 bases in between. CDR3 sequence: CASSPMPALDEKLFF. As DNA, the CDR3 is TGTGCCAGCAGCCCTATGCCGGCCCTGGATGAAAAACTGTTTTTT.

The V and J genes are TRBV5-1 and TRBJ2-3, with no clear D. Trimming removed 0 bases at V and 0 bases at J, with 11 bases between. The CDR3 runs to 16 residues. In germline, CDR1 is SGHRS, CDR2 YFSETQ. The CDR3 loop is CASSLGSGGSTDTQYF. The CDR3, as DNA: TGCGCCAGCAGCTTGGGGTCTGGCGGTAGCACAGATACGCAGTATTTT.

The rearrangement uses TRBV5-1 and TRBJ2-7; TRBD2 aligns across 9 bases. CDR1 is SGHRS and CDR2 is YFSETQ in the germline V gene. The CDR3 has 15 residues. V shed 0 bases and J 0 bases; nucleotides not matched to a gene: 1. The chain's CDR3 is CASSLVLAGSYEQYF. The DNA for the CDR3 is TGCGCCAGCAGCTTGGTACTAGCGGGCTCCTACGAGCAGTACTTC.

The chain recombines TRBV5-1 with TRBJ2-7; TRBD2 matches 11 bases. The CDR3 has 15 amino acids. The V and J ends lost 2 bases and 5 bases, in that order; junction bases with no gene match: 6. Per germline, CDR1 SGHRS and CDR2 YFSETQ. The CDR3 sequence: CASSLLAGVRDEQYF. CDR3 bases: TGCGCCAGCAGCTTACTAGCGGGAGTTAGGGACGAGCAGTACTTC.

This clone was counted a single time. The chain carries TRBV7-9 and TRBJ2-7, with D tentatively TRBD1 or TRBD2 (5 bases each). The germline V gene has CDR1 SEHNR and CDR2 FQNEAQ (reference sequence). The germline V and J ends were trimmed by 8 bases and 0 bases, with 17 bases remaining between them. CDR3 length: 15 residues. The CDR3 DNA follows: TGTGCCAGCGGGGGTGACGGTGGCGGCTCCTACGAGCAGTACTTC. It is translated as CASGGDGGGSYEQYF. The entire variable domain, with the rest obtained from reference TRBV7-9 and TRBJ2-7, is as follows: DTGVSQNPRHKITKRGQNVTFRCDPISEHNRLYWYRQTLGQGPEFLTYFQNEAQLEKSRLLSDRFSAERPKGSFSTLEIQRTEQGDSAMYLCASGGDGGGSYEQYFGPGTRLTVT.

The chain joins TRBV11-3 to TRBJ2-3; 12 bases align to TRBD2. The J segment lost 8 bases and the V segment lost 4 bases, leaving 10 bases of the junction unmatched. The germline gives CDR1 SGHNT, CDR2 YENEEA. This CDR3 has 16 amino acids. In DNA, the CDR3 is TGTGCCAGCAGCTCCGGCAAACTAGCGGGAGGAGGTACGCAGTATTTT. It is translated as CASSSGKLAGGGTQYF.

This clone has a handful of counts. The chain couples TRBV4-1 to TRBJ1-1, with TRBD1 as a possible D gene (6 bases). With 2 bases removed from V and 0 bases from J, the gap between germline ends came to 7 bases. Germline CDR1 is MGHRA and CDR2 is YSYEKL. CDR3 length equals 14 residues. The CDR3 region has the DNA TGCGCCAGCAGCCAACAGGGGATGAACACTGAAGCTTTCTTT. Protein sequence: CASSQQGMNTEAFF.

The chain carries TRBV6-5 and TRBJ2-7, with TRBD1 as a possible D gene (5 bases). V gave up 6 bases and J gave up 1 base, with 10 bases separating them. Germline V CDR1 and CDR2: MNHEY, SVGAGI. The CDR3 length is 13 residues. CDR3 in DNA: TGTGCCAGCAGGGTTCCAGGGTCCTACGAGCAGTACTTC. This codes for CASRVPGSYEQYF.